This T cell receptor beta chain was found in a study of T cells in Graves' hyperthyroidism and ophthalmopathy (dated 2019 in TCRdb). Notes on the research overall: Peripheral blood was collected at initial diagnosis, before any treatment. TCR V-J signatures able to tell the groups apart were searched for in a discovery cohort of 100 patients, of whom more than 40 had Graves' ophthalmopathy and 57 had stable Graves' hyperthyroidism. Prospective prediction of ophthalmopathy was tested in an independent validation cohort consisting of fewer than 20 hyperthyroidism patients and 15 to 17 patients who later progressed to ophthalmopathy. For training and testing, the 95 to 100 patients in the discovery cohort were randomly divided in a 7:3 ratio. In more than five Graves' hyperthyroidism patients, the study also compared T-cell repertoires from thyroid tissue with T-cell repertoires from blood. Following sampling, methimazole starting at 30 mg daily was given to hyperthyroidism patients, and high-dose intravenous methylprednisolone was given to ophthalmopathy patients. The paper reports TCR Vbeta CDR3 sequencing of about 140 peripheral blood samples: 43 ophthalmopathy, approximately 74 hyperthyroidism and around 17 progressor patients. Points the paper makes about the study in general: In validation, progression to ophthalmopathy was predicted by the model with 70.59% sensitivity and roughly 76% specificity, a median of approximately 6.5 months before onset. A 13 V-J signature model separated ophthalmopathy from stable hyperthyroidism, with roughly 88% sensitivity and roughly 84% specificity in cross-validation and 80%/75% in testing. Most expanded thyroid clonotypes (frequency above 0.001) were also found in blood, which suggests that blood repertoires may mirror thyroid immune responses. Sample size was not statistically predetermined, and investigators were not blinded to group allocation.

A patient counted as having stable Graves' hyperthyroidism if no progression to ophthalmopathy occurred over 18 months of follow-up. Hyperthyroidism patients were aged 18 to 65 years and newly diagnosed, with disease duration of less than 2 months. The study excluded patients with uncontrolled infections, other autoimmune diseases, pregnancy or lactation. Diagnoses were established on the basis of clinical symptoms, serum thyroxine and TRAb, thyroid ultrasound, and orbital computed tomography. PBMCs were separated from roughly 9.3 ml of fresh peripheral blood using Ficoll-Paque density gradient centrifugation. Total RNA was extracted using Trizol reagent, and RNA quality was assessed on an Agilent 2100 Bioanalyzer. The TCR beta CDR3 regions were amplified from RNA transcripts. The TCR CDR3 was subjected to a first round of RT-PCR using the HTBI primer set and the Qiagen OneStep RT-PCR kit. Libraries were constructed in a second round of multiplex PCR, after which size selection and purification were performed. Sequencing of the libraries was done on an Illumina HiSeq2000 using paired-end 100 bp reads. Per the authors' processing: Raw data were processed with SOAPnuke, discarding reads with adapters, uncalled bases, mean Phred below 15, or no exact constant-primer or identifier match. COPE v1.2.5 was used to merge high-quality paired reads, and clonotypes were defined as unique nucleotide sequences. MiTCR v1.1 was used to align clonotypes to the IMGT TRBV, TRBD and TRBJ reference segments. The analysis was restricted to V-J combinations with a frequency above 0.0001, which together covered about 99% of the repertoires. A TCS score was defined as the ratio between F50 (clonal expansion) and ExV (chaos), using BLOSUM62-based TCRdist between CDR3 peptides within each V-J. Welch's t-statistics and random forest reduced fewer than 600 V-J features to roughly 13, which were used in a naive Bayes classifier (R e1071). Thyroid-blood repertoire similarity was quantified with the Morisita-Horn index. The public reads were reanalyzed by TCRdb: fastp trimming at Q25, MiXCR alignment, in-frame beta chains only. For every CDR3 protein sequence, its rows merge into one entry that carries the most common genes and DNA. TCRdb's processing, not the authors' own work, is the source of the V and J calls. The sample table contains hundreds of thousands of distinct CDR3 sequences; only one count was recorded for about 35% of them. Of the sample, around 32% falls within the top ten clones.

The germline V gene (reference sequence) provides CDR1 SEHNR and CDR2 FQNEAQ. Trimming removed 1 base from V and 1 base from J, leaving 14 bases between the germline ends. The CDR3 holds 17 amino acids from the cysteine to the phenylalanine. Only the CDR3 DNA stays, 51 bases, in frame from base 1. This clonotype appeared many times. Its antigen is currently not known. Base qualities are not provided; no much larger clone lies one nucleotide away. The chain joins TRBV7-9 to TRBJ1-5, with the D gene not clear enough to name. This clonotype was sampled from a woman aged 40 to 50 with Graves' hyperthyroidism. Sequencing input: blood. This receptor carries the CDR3 CASSLEYGIVSNQPQHF. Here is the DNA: TGTGCCAGCAGCTTAGAGTACGGCATCGTAAGCAATCAGCCCCAGCATTTT.